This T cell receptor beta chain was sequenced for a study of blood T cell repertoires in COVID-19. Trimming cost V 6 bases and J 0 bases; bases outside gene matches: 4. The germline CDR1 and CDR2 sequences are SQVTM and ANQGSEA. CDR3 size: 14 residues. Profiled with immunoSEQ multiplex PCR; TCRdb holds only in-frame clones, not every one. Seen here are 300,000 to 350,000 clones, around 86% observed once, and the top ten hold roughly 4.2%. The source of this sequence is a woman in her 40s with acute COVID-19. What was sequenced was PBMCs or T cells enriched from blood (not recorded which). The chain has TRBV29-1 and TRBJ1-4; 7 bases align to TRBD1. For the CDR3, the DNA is TGCAGCGTCGCAGACAGGGCAACTAATGAAAAACTGTTTTTT. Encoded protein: CSVADRATNEKLFF.